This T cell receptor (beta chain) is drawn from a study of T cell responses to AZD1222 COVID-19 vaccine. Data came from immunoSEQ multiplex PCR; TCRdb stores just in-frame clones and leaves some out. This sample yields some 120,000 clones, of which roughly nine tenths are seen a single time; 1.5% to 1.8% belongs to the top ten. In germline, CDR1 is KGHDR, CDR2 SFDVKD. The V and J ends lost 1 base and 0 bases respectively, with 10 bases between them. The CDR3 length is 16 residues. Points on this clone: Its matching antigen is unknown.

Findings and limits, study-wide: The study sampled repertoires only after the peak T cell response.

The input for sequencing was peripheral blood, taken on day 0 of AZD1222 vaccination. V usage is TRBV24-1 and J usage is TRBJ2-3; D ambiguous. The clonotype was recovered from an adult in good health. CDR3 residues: CATSDFKRTSTDTQYF. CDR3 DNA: TGTGCCACCAGTGATTTTAAGCGTACTAGCACAGATACGCAGTATTTT.